This T cell receptor (beta chain) was sequenced in a study of CD8 T cells in ankylosing spondylitis. Study-wide results and caveats: Reportedly, disease-linked clones are significantly enriched in ankylosing spondylitis patients' matched synovial fluid. Characteristic of ankylosing spondylitis blood, it appeared, was a TCR beta motif comprising eight highly homologous variants.

J was trimmed by 3 bases and V by 2 bases; bases with no gene match: 2. Germline V CDR1 and CDR2: MGHRA, YSYEKL. The CDR3 has 14 amino acids. From the 5' RACE reads, TCRdb called clonotypes with MiXCR, one entry per CDR3 protein. Of under 250,000 distinct CDR3 sequences listed, roughly 24% are singletons. This clonotype was seen repeatedly, ten times or more. The target antigen is unknown. V usage is TRBV4-1 and J usage is TRBJ1-2, with 8 nucleotides matching TRBD1. The sequenced material came from blood, either unsorted or a sorted T cell fraction (not recorded which). The TCR was taken from a male donor with ankylosing spondylitis or in good health (not recorded which). The CDR3 loop is CASSQTGGDYGYTF. The CDR3 DNA sequence: TGCGCCAGCAGCCAAACAGGGGGTGACTATGGCTACACCTTC.